This T cell receptor (beta chain) was sequenced in a study of patients and donors after allogeneic stem cell transplantation. TCRdb fed the RT-PCR reads into MiXCR, producing one record per CDR3 protein. Here the sample spans around 170,000 distinct CDR3 sequences, approximately 24% being singletons. The CDR3 length is 15 residues. After removal of 3 bases from V and 1 base from J, the junction contained 1 base not matched to a gene. In germline, CDR1 is SGHTA, CDR2 FQGNSA. This clonotype occurred a few times. Source material: blood, either unsorted or a sorted T cell fraction (not recorded which). V is TRBV7-2 and J is TRBJ2-1; the match to TRBD1 covers 9 bases. This TCR came from a human donor who was either an allogeneic HSCT recipient or a stem cell or donor lymphocyte infusion donor (not recorded which). It is not recorded whose cells these are; they may come from a transplant donor. CDR3 DNA: TGTGCCAGCAGCTTCGGACAGGGGTCCTACAATGAGCAGTTCTTC. It encodes CASSFGQGSYNEQFF.